A selection of T cell receptor beta chains follows, all from one sample in a study of control samples from healthy donors and cancer patients. The protocol was immunoSEQ multiplex PCR, while the TCRdb copy is restricted to in-frame clones and leaves out a portion. The sample shows 150,000 to 200,000 clones, about 90% of them seen only once. Sequencing used blood. All receptors derive from a man between 18 and 35 years old in good health. Both conserved end residues are trimmed from each CDR3.

len	v_gene	j_gene	CDR3aa
14	TRBV6-5	TRBJ2-7	ASSSRRGGSSYEQY
11	TRBV3-1/TRBV3-2	TRBJ1-1	ASRGTVNTEAF
12	TRBV15	TRBJ2-7	ATSRDPGNYEQY
13	TRBV19	TRBJ1-4	ASNLAGTTNEKLF
11	TRBV4-3	TRBJ2-3	ASSQDPTDTQY
11	TRBV4-3	TRBJ2-1	ASSLDRDSEQF
13	TRBV3-1/TRBV3-2	TRBJ1-3	ASSRDSPSGNTIY
12	TRBV19	TRBJ1-6	ASSIQGHNSPLH
11	TRBV18	TRBJ2-7	ASSPPRTYEQY
14	TRBV11-2	TRBJ1-3	ASSLDLPRAGNTIY
12	TRBV7-8	TRBJ1-1	ASSGQGAETEAF
12	TRBV5-1	TRBJ1-1	ASSLWGLSSEAF
11	TRBV30	TRBJ2-7	AWSWQEAYEQY
11	TRBV9	TRBJ2-7	ASSVLRDYEQY
14	TRBV11-2	TRBJ2-2	ASSLAPPGFFGELF
15	TRBV28	TRBJ2-6	ASIRSPLTHGANVLT
12	TRBV2	TRBJ1-4	ASTLAYGNEKLF
17	TRBV27	TRBJ2-6	ASSLYRTGSPSGANVLT
15	TRBV4-3	TRBJ1-3	ASSQGVSQSSGNTIY
11	TRBV28	TRBJ1-2	ASSQQGYYGYT
11	TRBV25-1	TRBJ1-1	ASKVGGDTEAF
10	TRBV11-2	TRBJ1-2	ASSPDLAVGT
12	TRBV5-1	TRBJ1-2	ASSLGHQNYGYT
12	TRBV21-1	TRBJ1-1	ASSKKQGATEAF
15	TRBV5-5	TRBJ1-1	ASSPRPGQWGDTEAF
12	TRBV6-5	TRBJ1-2	ASSYTGTNYGYT
14	TRBV7-9	TRBJ2-1	ASSLGRGSTYNEQF
13	TRBV10-3	TRBJ2-1	AISEYRDTYNEQF
13	TRBV28	TRBJ2-1	ASSLMLQGANEQF
15	TRBV6-2/TRBV6-3	TRBJ1-5	ASSLAQWASRDQPQH
13	TRBV11-2	TRBJ2-7	ASSLEGASSYEQY
14	TRBV30	TRBJ1-1	AWSDRLKGGNTEAF
14	TRBV6-6	TRBJ1-4	ASSSAKGAGAEKLF
11	TRBV30	TRBJ1-1	AWSVWKNTEAF
13	TRBV6-2/TRBV6-3	TRBJ1-1	ASSLVVGENTEAF
15	TRBV19	TRBJ2-6	ASSNRQAPSGANVLT
10	TRBV7-2	TRBJ1-2	ASSLVGSGYT
13	TRBV5-1	TRBJ2-5	ASSPSGGIQETQY
10	TRBV29-1	TRBJ1-2	SVDGQGGGYT
14	TRBV3-1/TRBV3-2	TRBJ2-1	ASSRGLRSGANEQF
13	TRBV5-1	TRBJ2-5	ASSATGSLGETQY
13	TRBV6-2/TRBV6-3	TRBJ2-7	ASSYIAGGGYEQY
14	TRBV7-9	TRBJ2-1	ASSPEPGTLHNEQF
13	TRBV5-1	TRBJ2-7	ASSLGAAATYEQY
12	TRBV7-2	TRBJ1-4	ASSFRGQNEKLF
9	TRBV2	TRBJ2-7	ASMSSYEQY
13	TRBV18	TRBJ1-3	ASSPGTGFGNTIY
13	TRBV28	TRBJ1-6	ASSFGGTGNSPLH
11	TRBV29-1	TRBJ2-7	SVEIGNSYEQY